This TCR beta chain was recorded in a study of blood T cells in healthy people across ages. Germline CDR1 reads SGHRS; CDR2 reads YFSETQ. V shed 3 bases, J shed 3 bases, and the junction held 1 base outside the gene matches. This CDR3 is 15 amino acids long. The sample holds a few counts of this clonotype. Its specificity is not known. General study results and limits: Getting older went along with TCR beta diversity per million T cells dropping roughly linearly. PBMCs went unsorted, and a conclusive naive versus antigen-experienced comparison was therefore prevented.

PBMCs were isolated at a quantity of at least 6 million per sample. The second PCR ran about 6 to 11 cycles with a sample-barcoded 5' primer and J-beta primers. TCRdb recomputed calls from the 5' RACE reads with MiXCR, one row per CDR3 protein. The sample yields roughly 2 million distinct CDR3 sequences, about 49% seen once. The sample taken for sequencing was blood. V usage is TRBV5-1 and J usage is TRBJ2-1; 12 nucleotides match TRBD2. The sequence came from a middle-aged woman in good health. The CDR3 sequence is CASSWTSGVYNEQFF. The CDR3 bases are TGCGCCAGCAGCTGGACTAGCGGGGTCTACAATGAGCAGTTCTTC. Combining the CDR3 with reference TRBV5-1 and TRBJ2-1 gives the whole variable domain KAGVTQTPRYLIKTRGQQVTLSCSPISGHRSVSWYQQTPGQGLQFLFEYFSETQRNKGNFPGRFSGRQFSNSRSEMNVSTLELGDSALYLCASSWTSGVYNEQFFGPGTRLTVL.